These 2 T cell receptor beta chains were sequenced from one sample in a study of regulatory T cells in long-lasting Graves disease. With iRepertoire HTBI primers and Arm-PCR of CDR3 regions, TCR beta libraries were built. TCRdb analysed the multiplex PCR reads with MiXCR anew, one entry per CDR3 protein. The table includes about 440,000 distinct CDR3 sequences, 16% detected once. The time point: newly diagnosed GD, antithyroid drugs for less than 3 months. The authors made the TCR library using RNA they extracted from PBMCs. The sample also formed part of further work on T cells in Graves' hyperthyroidism and ophthalmopathy.

The sequenced sample was peripheral blood mononuclear cells (PBMCs), obtained at new diagnosis, from a patient treated with antithyroid drugs. The receptors here all came from a woman aged 18-30 years with Graves disease.

This chain uses TRBV5-1 with TRBJ1-6; the D is unclear. The germline V gene encodes CDR1 SGHRS and CDR2 YFSETQ. This CDR3 has 11 amino acids. The V and J ends lost 7 bases and 8 bases respectively, with 7 bases between them. CDR3 DNA sequence: TGCGCCAGCGGTTATGATTCACCCCTCCACTTT. Its translation: CASGYDSPLHF.

In DNA, the CDR3 is TGCAGCGTTCCGGGAGCCGGGGCCAACGTCCTGACTTTC. This gives the protein CSVPGAGANVLTF. The V call is TRBV29-1, the J call TRBJ2-6, with D maybe TRBD2 (6 bases). Germline-derived CDR1 and CDR2 are SQVTM and ANQGSEA. This CDR3 comprises 13 residues. V lost 5 bases, J lost 4 bases, and 9 bases lay in between.